Sequencing of this T cell receptor (beta chain) was carried out in a study of cytomegalovirus exposure and HLA in healthy donors. On the study more broadly: From HLA-typed donors, an early data release held about 85 million unique TCRs. Study outcomes and limitations: Presence/absence comparisons presumed near-even sequencing depth among donors.

Despite likely unrecorded immune exposures, the donors were nominally healthy at the time of sampling. The PCR ran on 60 Vbeta and 13 Jbeta primers. Assay used: immunoSEQ multiplex PCR; TCRdb lists only in-frame clones, some missing. The table includes roughly 150,000 clones, about 85% detected once. On this clone: As yet, its antigen is unknown.

Germline CDR1 MNHEY, CDR2 SMNVEV (reference sequence). The CDR3 is made up of 13 amino acids. The ends were cut back, 3 bases at V and 5 bases at J, with 10 bases in the middle. This TCR was sampled from a man aged 25-45 years in good health and CMV-seropositive. Sequencing was performed on PBMCs. The chain recombines TRBV27 with TRBJ1-2, with D hard to call. The CDR3 coding sequence is TGTGCCAGCAGTTTTGGCCCTCTTTATGGCTACACCTTC. Translated: CASSFGPLYGYTF.